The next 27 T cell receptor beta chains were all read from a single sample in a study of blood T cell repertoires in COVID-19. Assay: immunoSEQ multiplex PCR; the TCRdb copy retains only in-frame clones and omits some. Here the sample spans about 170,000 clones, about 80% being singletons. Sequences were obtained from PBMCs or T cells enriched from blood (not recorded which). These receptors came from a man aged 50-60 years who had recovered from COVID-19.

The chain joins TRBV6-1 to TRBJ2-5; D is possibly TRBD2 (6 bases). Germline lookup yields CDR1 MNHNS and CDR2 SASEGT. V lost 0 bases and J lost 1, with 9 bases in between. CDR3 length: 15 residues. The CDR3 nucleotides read TGTGCCAGCAGTGAAGCATGGGGGGTCCAAGAGACCCAGTACTTC. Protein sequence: CASSEAWGVQETQYF.

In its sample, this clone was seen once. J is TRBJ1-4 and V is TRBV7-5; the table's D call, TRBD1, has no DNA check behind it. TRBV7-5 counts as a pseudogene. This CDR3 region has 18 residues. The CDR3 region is CARSYDTRNRGTNEKLFF. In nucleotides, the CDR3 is TGTGCCAGAAGCTACGACACTAGGAACAGGGGCACTAATGAAAAACTGTTTTTT.

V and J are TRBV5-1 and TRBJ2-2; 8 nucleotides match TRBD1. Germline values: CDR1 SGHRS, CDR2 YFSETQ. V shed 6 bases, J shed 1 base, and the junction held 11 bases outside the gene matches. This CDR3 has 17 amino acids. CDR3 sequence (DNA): TGCGCCAGCAACTCGATGGGGACAGGAGTGAACACCGGGGAGCTGTTTTTT. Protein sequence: CASNSMGTGVNTGELFF.

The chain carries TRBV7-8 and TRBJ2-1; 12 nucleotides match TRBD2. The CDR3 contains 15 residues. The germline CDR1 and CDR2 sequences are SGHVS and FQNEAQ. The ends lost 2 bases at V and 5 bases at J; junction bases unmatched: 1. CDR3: CASSLLAGGHNEQFF. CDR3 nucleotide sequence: TGTGCCAGCAGCTTACTAGCGGGGGGGCACAATGAGCAGTTCTTC.

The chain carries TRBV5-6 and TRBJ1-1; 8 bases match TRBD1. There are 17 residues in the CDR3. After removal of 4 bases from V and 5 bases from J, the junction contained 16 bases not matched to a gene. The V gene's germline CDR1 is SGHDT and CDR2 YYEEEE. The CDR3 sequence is CASSGTHRQGSKTEAFF. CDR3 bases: TGTGCCAGCAGCGGGACCCATCGACAGGGGAGTAAGACTGAAGCTTTCTTT.

In DNA form, the CDR3 reads TGTGCCAGCAGTTACAATATCGGGGGACCCCAACAGCCCCAGCATTTT. It specifies CASSYNIGGPQQPQHF. This chain joins TRBV6-6 and TRBJ1-5, with TRBD1 as a possible D gene (5 bases). CDR3 length: 16 amino acids. Trimming removed 2 bases at V and 7 bases at J, with 18 bases between. The germline CDR1 and CDR2 sequences are MNHNY and SVGAGI (reference sequence).

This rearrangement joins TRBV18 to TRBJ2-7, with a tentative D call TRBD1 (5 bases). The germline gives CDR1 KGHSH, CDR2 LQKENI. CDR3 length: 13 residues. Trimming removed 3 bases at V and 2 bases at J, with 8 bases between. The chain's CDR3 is CASSPTGAYEQYF. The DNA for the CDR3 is TGTGCCAGCTCACCTACAGGAGCCTACGAGCAGTACTTC.

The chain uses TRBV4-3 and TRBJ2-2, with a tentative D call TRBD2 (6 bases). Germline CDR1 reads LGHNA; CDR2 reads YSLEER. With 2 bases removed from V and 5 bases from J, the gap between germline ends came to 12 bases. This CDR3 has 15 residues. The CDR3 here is CASSQSSEGTGELFF. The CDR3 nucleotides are TGCGCCAGCAGCCAATCTTCGGAGGGAACCGGGGAGCTGTTTTTT.

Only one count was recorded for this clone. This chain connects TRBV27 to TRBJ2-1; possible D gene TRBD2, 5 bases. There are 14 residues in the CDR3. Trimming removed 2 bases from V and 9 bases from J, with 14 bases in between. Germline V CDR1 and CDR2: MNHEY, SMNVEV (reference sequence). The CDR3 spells CASSLTGFGGEQFF. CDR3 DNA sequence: TGTGCCAGCAGTTTAACGGGATTCGGAGGTGAGCAGTTCTTC.

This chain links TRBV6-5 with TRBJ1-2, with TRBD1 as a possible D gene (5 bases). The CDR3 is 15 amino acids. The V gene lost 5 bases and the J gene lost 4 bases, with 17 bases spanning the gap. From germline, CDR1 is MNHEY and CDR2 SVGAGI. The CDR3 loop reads CASSPGPTVSYGYTF. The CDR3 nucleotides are TGTGCCAGCAGTCCCGGGCCGACAGTTAGCTATGGCTACACCTTC.

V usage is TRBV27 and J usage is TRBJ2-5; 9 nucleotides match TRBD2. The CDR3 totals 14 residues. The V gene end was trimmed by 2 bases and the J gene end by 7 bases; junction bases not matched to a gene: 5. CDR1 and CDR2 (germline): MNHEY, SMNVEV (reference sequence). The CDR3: CASSLAGGRGTQYF. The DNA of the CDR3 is TGTGCCAGCAGTTTAGCGGGGGGGCGTGGGACCCAGTACTTC.

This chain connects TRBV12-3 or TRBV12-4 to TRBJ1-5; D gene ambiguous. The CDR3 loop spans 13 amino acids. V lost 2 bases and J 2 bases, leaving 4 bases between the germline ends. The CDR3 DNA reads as TGTGCCAGCAGTTTACAGGGCAATCAGCCCCAGCATTTT. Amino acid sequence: CASSLQGNQPQHF.

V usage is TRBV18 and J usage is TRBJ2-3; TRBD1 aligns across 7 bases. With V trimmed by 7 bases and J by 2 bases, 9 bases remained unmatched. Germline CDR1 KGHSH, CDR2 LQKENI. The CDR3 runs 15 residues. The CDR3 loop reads CASFTRTGATDTQYF. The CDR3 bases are TGTGCCAGCTTTACTAGGACAGGAGCCACAGATACGCAGTATTTT.

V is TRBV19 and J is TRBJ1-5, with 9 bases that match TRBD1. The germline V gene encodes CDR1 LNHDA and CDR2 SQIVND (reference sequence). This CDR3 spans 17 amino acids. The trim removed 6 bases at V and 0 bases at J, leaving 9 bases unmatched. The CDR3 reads CASSTEDRGVSNQPQHF. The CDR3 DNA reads TGTGCCAGTAGCACTGAGGACAGGGGCGTTAGCAATCAGCCCCAGCATTTT.

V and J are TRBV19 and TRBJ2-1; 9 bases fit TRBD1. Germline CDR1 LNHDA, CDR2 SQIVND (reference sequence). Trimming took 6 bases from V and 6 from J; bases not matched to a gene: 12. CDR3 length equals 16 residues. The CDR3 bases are TGTGCCAGTAGCTTCCGTCCCGGGACAGGGCTCAATGAGCAGTTCTTC. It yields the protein CASSFRPGTGLNEQFF.

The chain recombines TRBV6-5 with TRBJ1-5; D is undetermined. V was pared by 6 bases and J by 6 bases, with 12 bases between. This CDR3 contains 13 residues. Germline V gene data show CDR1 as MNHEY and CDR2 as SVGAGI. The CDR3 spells CASREWVGQPQHF. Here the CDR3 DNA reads TGTGCCAGCAGGGAGTGGGTGGGTCAGCCCCAGCATTTT.

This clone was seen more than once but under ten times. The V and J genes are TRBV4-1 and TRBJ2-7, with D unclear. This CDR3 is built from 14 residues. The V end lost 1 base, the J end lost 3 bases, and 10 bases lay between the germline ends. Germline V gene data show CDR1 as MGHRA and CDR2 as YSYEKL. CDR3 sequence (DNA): TGCGCCAGCAGCCAAGTACTGCGGAACTACGAGCAGTACTTC. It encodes CASSQVLRNYEQYF.

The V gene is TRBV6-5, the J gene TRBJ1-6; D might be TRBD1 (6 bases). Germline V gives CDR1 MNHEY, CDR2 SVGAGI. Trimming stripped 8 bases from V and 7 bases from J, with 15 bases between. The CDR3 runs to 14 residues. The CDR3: CASQFLQGNSPLHF. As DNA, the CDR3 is TGTGCCAGCCAGTTTTTACAGGGAAATTCACCCCTCCACTTT.

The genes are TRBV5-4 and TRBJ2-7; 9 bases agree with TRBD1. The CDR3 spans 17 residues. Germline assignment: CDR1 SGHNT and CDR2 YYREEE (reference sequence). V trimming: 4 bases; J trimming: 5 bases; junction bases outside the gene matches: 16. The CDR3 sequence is CASSNRDRVIIRDEQYF. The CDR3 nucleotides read TGTGCCAGCAGCAACCGGGACAGGGTGATAATTCGAGACGAGCAGTACTTC.

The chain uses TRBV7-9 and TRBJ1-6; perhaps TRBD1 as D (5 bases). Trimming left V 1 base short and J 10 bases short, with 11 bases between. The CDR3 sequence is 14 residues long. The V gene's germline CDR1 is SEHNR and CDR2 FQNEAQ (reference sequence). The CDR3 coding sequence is TGTGCCAGCAGCTTAGGGGTCAGGGAATCACCCCTCCACTTT. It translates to CASSLGVRESPLHF.

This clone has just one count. Written as DNA, the CDR3 is TGTGCCAGCAGCTGGGACTCAAGCTCCACCGGGGAGCTGTTTTTT. Protein sequence: CASSWDSSSTGELFF. V usage is TRBV7-3 and J usage is TRBJ2-2; TRBD2 might be the D (6 bases). CDR1 is SGHTA and CDR2 is FQGTGA in the germline V gene. The length of the CDR3 is 15 residues. V was trimmed by 4 bases and J by 4 bases, leaving 13 bases between them.

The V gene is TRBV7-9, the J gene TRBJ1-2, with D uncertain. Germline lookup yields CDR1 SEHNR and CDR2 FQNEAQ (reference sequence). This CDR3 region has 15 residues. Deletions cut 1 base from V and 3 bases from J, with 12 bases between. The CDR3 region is CASSLGTTSYYGYTF. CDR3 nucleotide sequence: TGTGCCAGCAGCTTAGGAACAACCTCATACTATGGCTACACCTTC.

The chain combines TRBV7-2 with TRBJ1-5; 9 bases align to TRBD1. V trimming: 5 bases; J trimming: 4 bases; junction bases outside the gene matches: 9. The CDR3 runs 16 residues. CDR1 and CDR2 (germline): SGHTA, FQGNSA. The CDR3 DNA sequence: TGTGCCAGCAGCCCCGGTCCCGGGACAGGGAATCAGCCCCAGCATTTT. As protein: CASSPGPGTGNQPQHF.

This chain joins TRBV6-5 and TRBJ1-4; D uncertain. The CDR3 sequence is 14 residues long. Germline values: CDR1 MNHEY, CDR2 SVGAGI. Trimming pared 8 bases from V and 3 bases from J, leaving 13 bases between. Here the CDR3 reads CASARGFSNEKLFF. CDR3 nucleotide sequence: TGTGCCAGCGCTCGGGGTTTTTCTAATGAAAAACTGTTTTTT.

The CDR3: CASSLELAGGYYSYNEQFF. The CDR3 DNA reads as TGTGCCAGCAGCTTAGAACTAGCGGGGGGGTATTATTCCTACAATGAGCAGTTCTTC. The chain links TRBV7-9 to TRBJ2-1; 13 bases match TRBD2. V trimming: 1 base; J trimming: 1 base; junction bases outside the gene matches: 7. CDR1 and CDR2 from the germline V gene are SEHNR and FQNEAQ (reference sequence). The CDR3 sequence is 19 residues long.

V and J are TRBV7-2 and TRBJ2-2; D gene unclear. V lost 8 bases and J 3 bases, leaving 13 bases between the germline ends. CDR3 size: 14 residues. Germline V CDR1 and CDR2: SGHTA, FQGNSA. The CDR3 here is CASGRVPHTGELFF. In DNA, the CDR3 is TGTGCCAGCGGCCGGGTCCCCCACACCGGGGAGCTGTTTTTT.

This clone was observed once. The CDR3 here is CASRTGGWEQYF. The CDR3 coding sequence is TGTGCCAGCCGGACAGGGGGCTGGGAGCAGTACTTC. This chain links TRBV2 with TRBJ2-7; 11 bases fit TRBD1. The V and J ends lost 8 bases and 7 bases, in that order; junction bases with no gene match: 4. The CDR3 runs 12 residues. CDR1 and CDR2 (germline): SNHLY, FYNNEI.